This T cell receptor (beta chain) was found in a study of shared clonotypes between healthy human individuals. TCRdb's table, derived via immunoSEQ multiplex PCR, lists solely in-frame clones and lacks some. The sample has under 2,000,000 clones, 85% to 95% seen once. Germline CDR1 SGHRS, CDR2 YFSETQ. With 4 bases clipped from V and 5 bases from J, the junction kept 6 bases outside the gene matches. CDR3 length: 13 residues. Positively selected for CCR7, the CD45RO-negative cells used as naive CD8 cells excluded terminally differentiated effector memory CD45RA+ cells. V gene TRBV5-1 combines with J gene TRBJ2-7; TRBD2 matches at 7 bases. The clonotype originates from a man in his late teens or twenties in good health. The material sequenced was naive CD8+ T cells sorted from blood. CDR3 sequence: CASSDGLDDEQYF. The CDR3 region has the DNA TGCGCCAGCAGCGACGGACTAGATGACGAGCAGTACTTC.